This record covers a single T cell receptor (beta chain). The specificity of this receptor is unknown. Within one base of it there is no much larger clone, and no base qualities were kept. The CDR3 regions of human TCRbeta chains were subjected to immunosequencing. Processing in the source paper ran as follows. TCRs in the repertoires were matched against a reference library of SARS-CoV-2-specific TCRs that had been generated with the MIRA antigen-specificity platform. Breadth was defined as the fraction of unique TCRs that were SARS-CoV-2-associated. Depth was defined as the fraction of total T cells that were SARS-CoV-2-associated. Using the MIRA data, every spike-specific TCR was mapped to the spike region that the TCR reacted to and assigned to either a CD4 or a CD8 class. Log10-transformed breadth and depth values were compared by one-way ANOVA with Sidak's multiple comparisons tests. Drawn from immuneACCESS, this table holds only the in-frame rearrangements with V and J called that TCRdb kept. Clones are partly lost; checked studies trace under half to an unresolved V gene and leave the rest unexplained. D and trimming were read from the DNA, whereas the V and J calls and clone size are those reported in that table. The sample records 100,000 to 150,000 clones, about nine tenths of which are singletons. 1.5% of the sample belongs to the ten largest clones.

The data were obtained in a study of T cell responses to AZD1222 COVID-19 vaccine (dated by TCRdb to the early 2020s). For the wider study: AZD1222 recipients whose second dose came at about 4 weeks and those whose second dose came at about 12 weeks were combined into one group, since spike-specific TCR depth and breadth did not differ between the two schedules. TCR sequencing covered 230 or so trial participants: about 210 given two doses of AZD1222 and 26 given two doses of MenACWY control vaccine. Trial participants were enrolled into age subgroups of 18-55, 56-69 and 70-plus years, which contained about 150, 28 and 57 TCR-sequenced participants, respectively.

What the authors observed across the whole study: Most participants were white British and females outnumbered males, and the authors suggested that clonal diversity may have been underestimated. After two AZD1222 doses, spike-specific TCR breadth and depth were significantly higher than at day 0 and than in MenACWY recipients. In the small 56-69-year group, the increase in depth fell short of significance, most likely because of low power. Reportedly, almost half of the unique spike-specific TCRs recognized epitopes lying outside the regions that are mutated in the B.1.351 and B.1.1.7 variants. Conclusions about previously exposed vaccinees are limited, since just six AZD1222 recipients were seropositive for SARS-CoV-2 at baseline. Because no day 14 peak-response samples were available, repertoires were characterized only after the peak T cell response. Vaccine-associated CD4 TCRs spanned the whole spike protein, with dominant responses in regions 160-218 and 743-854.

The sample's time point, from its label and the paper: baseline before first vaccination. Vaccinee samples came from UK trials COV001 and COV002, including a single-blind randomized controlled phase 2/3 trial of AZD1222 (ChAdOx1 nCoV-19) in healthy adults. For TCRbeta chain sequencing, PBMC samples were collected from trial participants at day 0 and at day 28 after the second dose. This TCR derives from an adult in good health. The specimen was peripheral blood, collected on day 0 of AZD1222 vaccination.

The DNA is TGTGCCAGCAGTTACGGCGAGGGACTCCTTGAAAAACTGTTTTTT. Translated, it reads CASSYGEGLLEKLFF. The sequence links TRBV6-5 to TRBJ1-4; TRBD1 is a weak D gene call, 5 bases matching. V is shortened by 2 bases, J by 7 bases, and the region joining them spans 14 bases. The CDR3 holds 15 amino acids from the cysteine to the phenylalanine. Only the CDR3 region is kept as DNA, spanning 45 bases read in frame from base 1. Via the germline V gene, CDR1 is MNHEY and CDR2 SVGAGI.